This T cell receptor (beta chain) derives from a study of blood T cell repertoires in COVID-19. In the study overall: Sites across the United States, Italy and Spain contributed samples from acute and convalescent COVID-19. Sample material is recorded as cDNA or gDNA derived from T cells, B-cell-depleted T cells, or PBMCs.

Per the authors' pipeline: Estimation of nucleated cell counts was performed using reference gene primer amplification. Produced via immunoSEQ multiplex PCR; TCRdb's table is partial and in-frame only. The V and J calls and the clone size are those of that table, but D and trimming were determined from the DNA. The sample carries 230,000 or so clones, 65% to 85% recorded once. The germline CDR1 and CDR2 sequences are SGHRS and YFSETQ. The V gene end was trimmed by 0 bases and the J gene end by 8 bases; junction bases not matched to a gene: 12. The CDR3 contains 18 residues. This receptor was obtained from a man in his forties or fifties with active or convalescent COVID-19. The sequencing input was peripheral blood. The V gene is TRBV5-1, the J gene TRBJ2-1; 12 nucleotides match TRBD2. In DNA, the CDR3 is TGCGCCAGCAGCTTGGTTTGGACTAGCGGGATGAGTCGTGATGAGCAGTTCTTC. Translating it yields CASSLVWTSGMSRDEQFF.